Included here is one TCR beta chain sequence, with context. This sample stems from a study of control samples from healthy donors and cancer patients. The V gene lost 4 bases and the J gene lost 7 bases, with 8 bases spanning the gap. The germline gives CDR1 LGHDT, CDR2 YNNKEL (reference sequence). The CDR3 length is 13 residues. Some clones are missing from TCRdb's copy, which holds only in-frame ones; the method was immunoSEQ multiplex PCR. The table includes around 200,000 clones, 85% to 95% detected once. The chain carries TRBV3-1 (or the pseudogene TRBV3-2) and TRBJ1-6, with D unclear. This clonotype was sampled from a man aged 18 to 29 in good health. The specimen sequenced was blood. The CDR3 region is CASSPNENSPLHF. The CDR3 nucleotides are TGTGCCAGCAGCCCTAACGAGAATTCACCCCTCCACTTT.